The entry below describes one T cell receptor beta chain. The table came from immunoSEQ multiplex PCR; TCRdb's copy has only in-frame clones and leaves some out. In the table there are fewer than 250,000 clones, 85% of which are singletons. The sample comes from a study of blood T cell repertoires in COVID-19. The CDR3 has 17 amino acids. V lost 0 bases, J lost 5 bases, and 9 bases stayed unmatched. Germline V gene sequence: CDR1 SGHTA, CDR2 FQGNSA. This sequence joins TRBV7-2 and TRBJ1-3; TRBD1 matches at 8 bases. This clonotype was obtained from a woman aged 50 to 60 with acute COVID-19. The sequencing input was PBMCs or T cells enriched from blood (not recorded which). CDR3 sequence reads: CASSLARTGTKRNTIYF. The DNA of the CDR3 is TGTGCCAGCAGCTTAGCCCGGACAGGGACAAAAAGAAACACCATATATTTT.